The sequence of this T cell receptor beta chain was determined in a study of blood T cell repertoires in COVID-19 (dated by TCRdb to between 2020 and 2021). Background for the entire study: Collaborator samples came from the United States, Italy and Spain and covered acute and convalescent phases of COVID-19. The prospective study material was composed of cDNA or gDNA derived from T cells, B-cell-depleted T cells, or PBMCs. Subjects who had been exposed to COVID-19, were actively infected with it, or had recovered from it provided the deeply sampled blood TCRbeta repertoires that made up the dataset. A freely available public database, intended as a resource for researchers studying the immune response to SARS-CoV-2, is where the repertoires were released. Samples were obtained from the ongoing ImmuneRACE study (first 160 participants) and from over 1,000 subjects provided by 6 global collaborators. Nearly every sample came with metadata listing a de-identified subject ID, COVID-19 status, age in years and sex. Where HLA class I and class II types were available, the types were taken from metadata supplied by the sample provider, not from assay-based typing.

The immunoSEQ Assay, a bias-controlled multiplex PCR, was used to amplify TCRbeta CDR3 regions from genomic DNA. Regarding the original processing steps: The number of nucleated cells in each sample was estimated by amplification of reference gene primers within the assay. Sequence reads were collapsed and filtered to measure the absolute abundance of every unique TCRbeta CDR3 rearrangement. For each sample, productive Simpson clonality was calculated by taking the square root of Simpson's diversity index across productive rearrangements. Drawn from immuneACCESS, this table holds only the in-frame rearrangements with V and J called that TCRdb kept. Clones are partly lost; checked studies trace under half to an unresolved V gene and leave the rest unexplained. From that table come the V and J calls and clone size; the DNA was used to work out D and trimming. Present in this sample are about 55,000 clones, approximately 86% of which were seen just once. Jointly, the top ten make up roughly 3.4% of the sample.

In regard to this clone: Its antigen is still unknown. Base qualities are not recorded, but no much larger clone differs from it by a single base.

In Seattle, one collaborating source enrolled patients while the infection was active and tracked those patients longitudinally over the course of disease. Each collaborating institution followed its own protocols to collect whole blood in K2EDTA tubes. For TCRbeta analysis, collaborators shipped samples as frozen whole blood, isolated PBMCs, or DNA extracted from either of those sample types. Beyond this particular receptor, the publication reports: The amount of clinical and demographic metadata varied by source and participant and was provided uncurated.

CDR1 and CDR2 are drawn from the germline V gene: SGHVS, FQNEAQ. A distance of 18 bases separates the germline ends of V and J, which lose 5 bases and 4 bases respectively. The CDR3 numbers 16 residues from cysteine through phenylalanine. Solely the CDR3 DNA is kept, with 48 bases framed from the first base. The V and J genes are TRBV7-8 and TRBJ1-5; the D gene is perhaps TRBD1, on 5 matching bases. The specimen was peripheral blood. The sequence was obtained from a man aged 40-55 years with COVID-19, enrolled during active disease. The DNA sequence follows: TGTGCCAGCAGCCATTCGAGGACACCCGGAAATCAGCCCCAGCATTTT. It translates to CASSHSRTPGNQPQHF.